In this sample, the clone carrying this T cell receptor beta chain turned up a few times. One entry per CDR3 protein results from TCRdb running MiXCR on the 5' RACE reads. Of 250,000 to 300,000 distinct CDR3 sequences listed, around 4.9% are singletons. The CDR3 extends over 19 amino acids. Germline V lookup: CDR1 SNHLY, CDR2 FYNNEI. V was shortened by 8 bases and J by 8 bases, with 36 bases between the two germline ends. These data belong to a study of T cells after yellow fever vaccination. The material was CD4+ T cells sorted from PBMCs, obtained on the day of the yellow fever booster vaccination. This TCR was recovered from a man between 18 and 29 years old who received the YFV17D yellow fever vaccine. The chain uses TRBV2 and TRBJ1-2, with a possible D match to TRBD1 (6 bases). The CDR3 loop is CASGPKIRLRLAPRGGYTF. The CDR3 bases are TGTGCCAGCGGGCCAAAAATACGTCTTCGTCTCGCACCCAGGGGAGGCTACACCTTC.